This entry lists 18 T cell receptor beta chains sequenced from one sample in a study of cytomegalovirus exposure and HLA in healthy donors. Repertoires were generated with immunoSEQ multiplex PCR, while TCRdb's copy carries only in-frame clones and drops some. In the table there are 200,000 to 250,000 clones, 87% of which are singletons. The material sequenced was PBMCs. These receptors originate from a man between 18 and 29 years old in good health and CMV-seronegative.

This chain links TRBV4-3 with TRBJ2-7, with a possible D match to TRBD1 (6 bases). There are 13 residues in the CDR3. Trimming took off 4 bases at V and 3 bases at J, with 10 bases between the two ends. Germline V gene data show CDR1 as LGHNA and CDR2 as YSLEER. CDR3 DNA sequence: TGCGCCAGCAGCCGGGGGCCCTACTACGAGCAGTACTTC. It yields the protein CASSRGPYYEQYF.

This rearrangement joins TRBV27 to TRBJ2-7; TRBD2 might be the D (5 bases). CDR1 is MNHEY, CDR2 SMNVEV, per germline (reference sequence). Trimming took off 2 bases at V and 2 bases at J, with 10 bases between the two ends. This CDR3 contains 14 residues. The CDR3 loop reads CASSLTAAPYEQYF. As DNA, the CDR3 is TGTGCCAGCAGTTTAACAGCGGCTCCCTACGAGCAGTACTTC.

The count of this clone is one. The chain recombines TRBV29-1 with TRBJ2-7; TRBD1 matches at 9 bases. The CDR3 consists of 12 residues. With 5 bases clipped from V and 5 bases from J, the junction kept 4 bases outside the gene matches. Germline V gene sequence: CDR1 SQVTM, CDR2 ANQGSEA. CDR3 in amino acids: CSVRDRVHEQYF. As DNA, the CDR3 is TGCAGCGTTAGGGACAGGGTGCACGAGCAGTACTTC.

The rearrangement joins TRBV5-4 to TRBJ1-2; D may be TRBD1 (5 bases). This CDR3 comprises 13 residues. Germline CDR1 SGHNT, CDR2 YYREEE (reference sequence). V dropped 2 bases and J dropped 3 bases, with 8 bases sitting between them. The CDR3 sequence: CASSFRGDYGYTF. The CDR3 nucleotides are TGTGCCAGCAGCTTCCGGGGGGACTATGGCTACACCTTC.

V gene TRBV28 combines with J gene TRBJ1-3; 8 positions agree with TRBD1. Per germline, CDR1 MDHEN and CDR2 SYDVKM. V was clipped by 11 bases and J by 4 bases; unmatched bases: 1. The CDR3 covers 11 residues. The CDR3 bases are TGTGCCGGACAGGGAGGAAACACCATATATTTT. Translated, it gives CAGQGGNTIYF.

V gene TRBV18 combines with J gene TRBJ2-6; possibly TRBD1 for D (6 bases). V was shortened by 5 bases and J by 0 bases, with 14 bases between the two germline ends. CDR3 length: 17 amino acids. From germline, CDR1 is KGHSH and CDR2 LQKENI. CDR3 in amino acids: CASSLRQEHSGANVLTF. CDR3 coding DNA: TGTGCCAGCTCATTGCGACAGGAGCACTCTGGGGCCAACGTCCTGACTTTC.

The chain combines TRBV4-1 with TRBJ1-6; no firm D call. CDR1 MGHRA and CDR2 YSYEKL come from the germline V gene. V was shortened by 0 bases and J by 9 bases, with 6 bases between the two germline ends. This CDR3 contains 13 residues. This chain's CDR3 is CASSQEAASPLHF. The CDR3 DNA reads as TGCGCCAGCAGCCAAGAAGCGGCTTCACCCCTCCACTTT.

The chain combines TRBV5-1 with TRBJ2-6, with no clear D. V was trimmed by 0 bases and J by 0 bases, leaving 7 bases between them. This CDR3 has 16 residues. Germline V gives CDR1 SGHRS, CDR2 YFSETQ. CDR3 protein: CASSLDRSSGANVLTF. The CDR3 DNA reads TGCGCCAGCAGCTTGGACAGATCCTCTGGGGCCAACGTCCTGACTTTC.

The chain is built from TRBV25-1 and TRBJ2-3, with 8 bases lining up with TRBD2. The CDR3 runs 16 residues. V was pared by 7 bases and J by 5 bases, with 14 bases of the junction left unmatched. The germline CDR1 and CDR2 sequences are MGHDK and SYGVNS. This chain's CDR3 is CASTSGVGRVRDTQYF. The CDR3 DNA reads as TGTGCCAGCACCTCAGGTGTCGGGAGGGTGAGAGATACGCAGTATTTT.

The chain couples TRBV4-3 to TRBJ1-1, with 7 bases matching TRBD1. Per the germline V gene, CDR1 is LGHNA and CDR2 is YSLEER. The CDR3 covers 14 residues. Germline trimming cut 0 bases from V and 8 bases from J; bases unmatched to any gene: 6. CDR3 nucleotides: TGCGCCAGCAGCCAAGAGGGCAGGGGGACCGAAGCTTTCTTT. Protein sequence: CASSQEGRGTEAFF.

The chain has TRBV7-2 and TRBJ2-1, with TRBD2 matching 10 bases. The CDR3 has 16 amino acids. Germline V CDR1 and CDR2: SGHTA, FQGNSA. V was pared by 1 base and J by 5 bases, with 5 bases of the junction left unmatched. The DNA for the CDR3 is TGTGCCAGCAGCTTAGGCCCAGCGGGGGGGAACAATGAGCAGTTCTTC. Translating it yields CASSLGPAGGNNEQFF.

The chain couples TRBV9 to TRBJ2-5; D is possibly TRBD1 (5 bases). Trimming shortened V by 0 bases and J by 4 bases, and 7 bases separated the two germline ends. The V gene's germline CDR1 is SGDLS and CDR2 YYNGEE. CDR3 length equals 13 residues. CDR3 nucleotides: TGTGCCAGCAGCGTAGAGGGGTTAGAGACCCAGTACTTC. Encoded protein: CASSVEGLETQYF.

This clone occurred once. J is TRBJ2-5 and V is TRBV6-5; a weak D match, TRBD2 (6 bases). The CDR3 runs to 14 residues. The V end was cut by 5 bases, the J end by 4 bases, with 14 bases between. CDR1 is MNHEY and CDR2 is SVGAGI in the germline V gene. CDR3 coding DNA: TGTGCCAGCAGTCGACGACTAGAGGGAGAGACCCAGTACTTC. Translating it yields CASSRRLEGETQYF.

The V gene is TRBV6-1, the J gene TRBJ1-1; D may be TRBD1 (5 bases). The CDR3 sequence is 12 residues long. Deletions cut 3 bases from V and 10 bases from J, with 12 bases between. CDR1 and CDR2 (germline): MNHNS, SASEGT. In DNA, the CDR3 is TGTGCCAGCAGTGAGGCAGGGCAAGGAGCTTTCTTT. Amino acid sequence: CASSEAGQGAFF.

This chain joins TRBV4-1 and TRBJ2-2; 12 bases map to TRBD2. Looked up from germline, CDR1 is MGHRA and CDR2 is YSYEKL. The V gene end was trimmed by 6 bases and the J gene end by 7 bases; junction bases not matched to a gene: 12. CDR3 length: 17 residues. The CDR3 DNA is TGCGCCAGCAGGAGGCTGGGACTAGCGGGTTTTGGCGGGGAGCTGTTTTTT. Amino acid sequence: CASRRLGLAGFGGELFF.

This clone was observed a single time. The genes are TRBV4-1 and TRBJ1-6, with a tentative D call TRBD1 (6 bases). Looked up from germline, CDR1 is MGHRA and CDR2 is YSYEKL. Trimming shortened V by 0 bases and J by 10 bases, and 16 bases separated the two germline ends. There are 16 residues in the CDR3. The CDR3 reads CASSQDSQGTTSPLHF. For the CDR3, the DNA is TGCGCCAGCAGCCAAGATAGCCAGGGGACCACGTCACCCCTCCACTTT.

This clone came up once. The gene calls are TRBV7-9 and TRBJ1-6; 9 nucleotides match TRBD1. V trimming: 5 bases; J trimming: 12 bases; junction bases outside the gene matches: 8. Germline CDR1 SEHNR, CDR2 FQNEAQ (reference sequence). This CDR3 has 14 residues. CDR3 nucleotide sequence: TGTGCCAGCAGCCACCGGGACAGGGTAGGACCCCTCCACTTT. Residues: CASSHRDRVGPLHF. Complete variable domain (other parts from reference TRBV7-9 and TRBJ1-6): DTGVSQNPRHKITKRGQNVTFRCDPISEHNRLYWYRQTLGQGPEFLTYFQNEAQLEKSRLLSDRFSAERPKGSFSTLEIQRTEQGDSAMYLCASSHRDRVGPLHFGNGTRLTVT.

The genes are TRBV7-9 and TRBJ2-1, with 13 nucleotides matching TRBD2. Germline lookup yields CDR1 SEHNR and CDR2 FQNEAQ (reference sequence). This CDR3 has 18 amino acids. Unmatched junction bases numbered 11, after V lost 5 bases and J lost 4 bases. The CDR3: CASSPGLAGDTLYNEQFF. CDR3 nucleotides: TGTGCCAGCAGCCCTGGACTAGCGGGAGACACCTTGTACAATGAGCAGTTCTTC.